This TCR beta chain was captured by sequencing in a study of T-cell memory formation after mild COVID-19. TCRdb independently ran MiXCR on the 5' RACE reads; one entry per CDR3 protein. The sample lists approximately 570,000 distinct CDR3 sequences, more than 15% occurring once. Trimming removed 6 bases at V and 7 bases at J, with 15 bases between. The length of the CDR3 is 13 residues. Sequencing used PBMCs or a T cell subset sorted from them (not recorded which). The V and J genes are TRBV12-3 or TRBV12-4 and TRBJ2-5; D is possibly TRBD1 (5 bases). The TCR sequence derives from an adult woman who had mild COVID-19 (a few samples of this study predate the infection). Cell type and time point are not known. CDR3 amino acids: CASSPRSRGTQYF. The DNA for the CDR3 is TGTGCCAGCAGCCCGAGGTCAAGGGGGACCCAGTACTTC.